These 25 T cell receptor beta chains came from one sample sequenced in a study of cytomegalovirus exposure and HLA in healthy donors. The PCR contained 60 Vbeta and 13 Jbeta primers. TCRdb keeps only in-frame clones here, not all; method: immunoSEQ multiplex PCR. The data hold about 190,000 clones, with 65% to 85% observed a single time. Sequenced input: PBMCs. The receptors derive from a woman aged 25 to 45 in good health and CMV-seropositive.

The CDR3 is CASRLEDEKLFF. CDR3 DNA: TGTGCCAGCAGACTCGAGGATGAAAAACTGTTTTTT. The gene calls are TRBV6-5 and TRBJ1-4; D unclear. Trimming took 6 bases from V and 6 from J, leaving 8 bases between them. CDR3 length equals 12 residues. CDR1 and CDR2 (germline): MNHEY, SVGAGI.

A word on this clone: At one of its ends the junction is not consistent with the germline gene, which may arise from a read error. Distinct nucleotide sequences in the sample also encode this CDR3. The gene calls are TRBV6-1 and TRBJ1-2, with 7 bases fitting TRBD1. Germline V gene data show CDR1 as MNHNS and CDR2 as SASEGT. The length of the CDR3 is 13 residues. The CDR3 coding sequence is TGCGCCAGCCGGGACAGAGAAAACTATGGCTACACCTTC. Amino acids: CASRDRENYGYTF.

J is TRBJ1-5 and V is TRBV7-2, with TRBD1 identical over 8 bases. V shed 5 bases, J shed 7 bases, and the junction held 7 bases outside the gene matches. The CDR3 extends over 14 amino acids. Germline-derived CDR1 and CDR2 are SGHTA and FQGNSA. The CDR3: CASSTRQGLQPQHF. The CDR3, as DNA: TGTGCCAGCAGCACCCGACAGGGGTTACAGCCCCAGCATTTT.

This rearrangement joins TRBV6-1 to TRBJ1-2; 9 bases fit TRBD1. CDR1 and CDR2 (germline): MNHNS, SASEGT. Trimming at V came to 1 base and at J to 3 bases, leaving 3 bases not matched to a gene. CDR3 length: 15 residues. CDR3 nucleotides: TGTGCCAGCAGTGAAGGGAGGACAGGGGACTATGGCTACACCTTC. This sequence encodes CASSEGRTGDYGYTF.

The chain has TRBV11-3 and TRBJ2-3; maybe TRBD2 (6 bases). CDR1 is SGHNT, CDR2 YENEEA, per germline. V shed 0 bases and J shed 1 base, with 11 bases lying between them. CDR3 size: 16 residues. The CDR3 sequence is CASSLDRLAGTDTQYF. CDR3 sequence (DNA): TGTGCCAGCAGCTTAGATCGGTTAGCGGGCACAGATACGCAGTATTTT.

The rearrangement uses TRBV29-1 and TRBJ2-5; the match to TRBD2 covers 8 bases. CDR1 and CDR2 (germline): SQVTM, ANQGSEA. The CDR3 consists of 14 residues. Trimming removed 5 bases from V and 2 bases from J; junction bases left unmatched: 7. Here the CDR3 reads CSVRSTSGQETQYF. CDR3 in DNA: TGCAGCGTTAGAAGCACTAGCGGACAAGAGACCCAGTACTTC.

CDR3 sequence (DNA): TGTGCCAGCAGCTTAACCCCTGCGGGGGGCCCAAATGAGCAGTTCTTC. This gives the protein CASSLTPAGGPNEQFF. The J gene is TRBJ2-1, the V gene TRBV7-3; 8 bases match TRBD2. This CDR3 is 16 amino acids long. Germline-derived CDR1 and CDR2 are SGHTA and FQGTGA. J was trimmed by 7 bases and V by 0 bases; bases with no gene match: 8.

This chain connects TRBV18 to TRBJ2-5; no clear D gene. This CDR3 has 11 residues. The V gene's germline CDR1 is KGHSH and CDR2 LQKENI. The ends were cut back, 5 bases at V and 3 bases at J, with 4 bases in the middle. CDR3 amino acids: CASSFKETQYF. In nucleotides, the CDR3 is TGTGCCAGCTCATTCAAAGAGACCCAGTACTTC.

The CDR3 loop is CASSLYASISAEAFF. CDR3 bases: TGTGCCAGCAGTTTATACGCATCAATTTCAGCTGAAGCTTTCTTT. This chain uses TRBV27 with TRBJ1-1; no definite D call. This CDR3 contains 15 residues. Germline lookup yields CDR1 MNHEY and CDR2 SMNVEV (reference sequence). V lost 1 base, J lost 6 bases, and 15 bases lay in between.

The chain uses TRBV6-5 and TRBJ2-3, with D tentatively TRBD2 (5 bases). Between the trimmed V and J ends, which lost 7 bases and 2 bases, there was a span of 10 bases. The CDR3 has 13 amino acids. The germline gives CDR1 MNHEY, CDR2 SVGAGI. The CDR3 DNA follows: TGTGCCAGCAAGAGGGATATCACAGATACGCAGTATTTT. This codes for CASKRDITDTQYF.

The chain employs TRBV6-6 and TRBJ2-1; the D gene is possibly TRBD2 (6 bases). CDR1 and CDR2 (germline): MNHNY, SVGAGI (reference sequence). Deletions cut 5 bases from V and 8 bases from J, with 19 bases between. The CDR3 totals 15 residues. As DNA, the CDR3 is TGTGCCAGCAGTAATCCCAGGAGGGCGAGCGATGAGCAGTTCTTC. It specifies CASSNPRRASDEQFF.

V usage is TRBV7-8 and J usage is TRBJ1-2; tentative D call: TRBD1 (5 bases). The germline gives CDR1 SGHVS, CDR2 FQNEAQ. CDR3 size: 14 residues. Trimming left V 0 bases short and J 2 bases short, with 7 bases between. CDR3 nucleotide sequence: TGTGCCAGCAGCTTAGCGAACAGGAACTATGGCTACACCTTC. The encoded protein is CASSLANRNYGYTF.

The CDR3 region has the DNA TGCGCCAGCAGCTTGGCCGGAGTACCCTACGAGCAGTACTTC. Translated, it gives CASSLAGVPYEQYF. V usage is TRBV5-1 and J usage is TRBJ2-7; no firm D call. The CDR3 has 14 residues. Germline V gene sequence: CDR1 SGHRS, CDR2 YFSETQ. The V and J ends lost 0 bases and 2 bases respectively, with 9 bases between them. Using reference TRBV5-1 and TRBJ2-7 for the parts outside the CDR3, the full variable domain is KAGVTQTPRYLIKTRGQQVTLSCSPISGHRSVSWYQQTPGQGLQFLFEYFSETQRNKGNFPGRFSGRQFSNSRSEMNVSTLELGDSALYLCASSLAGVPYEQYFGPGTRLTVT.

J is TRBJ1-1 and V is TRBV5-1; D ambiguous. Germline V gene lookup returns CDR1 SGHRS and CDR2 YFSETQ. There are 12 residues in the CDR3. The V end was cut by 4 bases, the J end by 7 bases, with 11 bases between. The CDR3 DNA is TGCGCCAGCAGCGAGTTCGGGTGTGAAGCTTTCTTT. Its protein is CASSEFGCEAFF.

The chain carries TRBV28 and TRBJ2-5; 8 bases are a match to TRBD2. This CDR3 has 17 amino acids. Germline CDR1 MDHEN, CDR2 SYDVKM. V gave up 6 bases and J gave up 2 bases; unmatched junction bases: 14. The CDR3 loop is CASSPIGSGSPQETQYF. The CDR3 DNA reads TGTGCCAGCAGCCCGATTGGGAGCGGGAGTCCGCAAGAGACCCAGTACTTC.

The V call is TRBV6-6, the J call TRBJ2-6, with TRBD2 matching over 7 bases. V gave up 7 bases and J gave up 10 bases; unmatched junction bases: 16. Germline CDR1 and CDR2: MNHNY and SVGAGI (reference sequence). CDR3 length: 16 amino acids. CDR3 residues: CASTGGSTFLRNVLTF. The CDR3 DNA reads as TGTGCCAGCACGGGGGGATCGACCTTCCTAAGAAACGTCCTGACTTTC.

The V call is TRBV4-2, the J call TRBJ2-7; D possibly corresponds to TRBD1 (6 bases). Trimming stripped 5 bases from V and 0 bases from J, with 11 bases between. The length of the CDR3 is 14 residues. The germline V gene encodes CDR1 LGHNA and CDR2 YNFKEQ. CDR3 in DNA: TGTGCCAGCAGCGAAACAGGGAGCTCCTACGAGCAGTACTTC. Its translation is CASSETGSSYEQYF.

The V and J genes are TRBV6-5 and TRBJ1-2; 8 bases align to TRBD1. Losses at the gene ends were 8 bases for V and 3 bases for J; bases not matched to a gene: 8. The CDR3 has 14 amino acids. The V gene's germline CDR1 is MNHEY and CDR2 SVGAGI. The DNA of the CDR3 is TGTGCCAGCGGGAGACAGGGGAACGACTATGGCTACACCTTC. Translated: CASGRQGNDYGYTF.

The chain couples TRBV15 to TRBJ2-7; D is perhaps TRBD1 (6 bases). The CDR3 totals 12 residues. The germline gives CDR1 LNHNV, CDR2 YYDKDF (reference sequence). V lost 5 bases, J lost 3 bases, and 8 bases lay in between. The CDR3, as DNA: TGTGCCACCAGCGTGACAGGCTACGAGCAGTACTTC. As protein: CATSVTGYEQYF.

This clone was detected only a few times. The V call is TRBV5-1, the J call TRBJ1-2, with D hard to call. The CDR3 extends over 14 amino acids. From germline, CDR1 is SGHRS and CDR2 YFSETQ. V was clipped by 4 bases and J by 2 bases, with 12 bases between them. CDR3 protein: CASSEPGRNYGYTF. The CDR3 coding sequence is TGCGCCAGCAGCGAGCCCGGGAGGAACTATGGCTACACCTTC.

The chain is built from TRBV6-1 and TRBJ2-7; D is possibly TRBD2 (5 bases). Germline CDR1 MNHNS, CDR2 SASEGT. Trimming left V 4 bases short and J 13 bases short, with 17 bases between. This CDR3 has 12 amino acids. The CDR3 region has the DNA TGTGCCAGCAGTGGACGGCTAGCCTCTGCTTACTTC. Translating it yields CASSGRLASAYF.

This clone was detected only a few times. This chain connects TRBV5-1 to TRBJ2-6; D is uncertain. V was pared by 2 bases and J by 2 bases, with 5 bases between. Germline CDR1 is SGHRS and CDR2 is YFSETQ. The CDR3 totals 14 residues. The CDR3 protein is CASSFFAGANVLTF. The CDR3 nucleotides are TGCGCCAGCAGCTTCTTTGCTGGGGCCAACGTCCTGACTTTC.

The chain carries TRBV7-2 and TRBJ2-5, with 8 bases aligning to TRBD2. J gave up 2 bases and V 5 bases, and 7 bases lay outside the gene matches. Germline CDR1 is SGHTA and CDR2 is FQGNSA. The CDR3 has 15 amino acids. The CDR3 here is CASSPASGLQETQYF. The CDR3 DNA reads TGTGCCAGCAGCCCCGCTAGCGGGCTACAAGAGACCCAGTACTTC.

The chain carries TRBV27 and TRBJ1-2; D call uncertain. CDR3 length equals 16 residues. The germline V gene has CDR1 MNHEY and CDR2 SMNVEV (reference sequence). With 0 bases removed from V and 8 bases from J, the gap between germline ends came to 19 bases. The CDR3 sequence is CASSLSIQPPPRGYTF. The CDR3 DNA is TGTGCCAGCAGTTTATCGATCCAACCACCCCCTAGAGGCTACACCTTC.

This clone was counted between two and nine times. The DNA for the CDR3 is TGCGCCAGCAGCCTACCAGGGCAGGGGAGAAGGGCAACTAATGAAAAACTGTTTTTT. Protein product: CASSLPGQGRRATNEKLFF. This chain joins TRBV5-1 and TRBJ1-4; perhaps TRBD1 as D (6 bases). V lost 4 bases and J 0 bases, leaving 22 bases between the germline ends. The germline CDR1 and CDR2 sequences are SGHRS and YFSETQ. CDR3 length equals 19 residues.